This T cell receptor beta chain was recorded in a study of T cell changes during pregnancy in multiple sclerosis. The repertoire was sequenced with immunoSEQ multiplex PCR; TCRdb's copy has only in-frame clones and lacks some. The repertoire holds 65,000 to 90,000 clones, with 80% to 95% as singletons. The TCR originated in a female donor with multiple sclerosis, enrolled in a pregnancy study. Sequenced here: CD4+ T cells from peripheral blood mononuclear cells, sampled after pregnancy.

The CDR3 DNA reads TGTGCCAGCGCAGGGGCCTACGAGCAGTACTTC. Protein sequence: CASAGAYEQYF. The chain uses TRBV6-1 and TRBJ2-7, with D possibly TRBD1 on 6 matching bases. The length of the CDR3 is 11 residues. With 8 bases removed from V and 2 bases from J, the gap between germline ends came to 7 bases. Germline V gene lookup returns CDR1 MNHNS and CDR2 SASEGT.